The 24 T cell receptor beta chains listed next were all sequenced from one sample in a study of blood T cells in healthy people across ages. A sample-barcoded 5' primer and a J-beta primer mix were used in a second PCR of about 6 to 12 cycles. One entry per CDR3 protein results from TCRdb running MiXCR on the 5' RACE reads. Here the sample spans around 1,600,000 distinct CDR3 sequences, 42% being singletons. Sequencing was carried out using blood. The source of these receptors is a woman under 30 in good health.

This chain links TRBV3-1 with TRBJ1-4; D gene ambiguous. The V gene's germline CDR1 is LGHDT and CDR2 YNNKEL (reference sequence). Deletions cut 0 bases from V and 4 bases from J, with 6 bases between. This CDR3 is built from 14 residues. CDR3 DNA sequence: TGTGCCAGCAGCCAAGACCAGCGTAATGAAAAACTGTTTTTT. This sequence encodes CASSQDQRNEKLFF. The whole variable domain, remainder taken from reference TRBV3-1 and TRBJ1-4, is DTAVSQTPKYLVTQMGNDKSIKCEQNLGHDTMYWYKQDSKKFLKIMFSYNNKELIINETVPNRFSPKSPDKAHLNLHINSLELGDSAVYFCASSQDQRNEKLFFGSGTQLSVL.

This clonotype was seen many times. The chain employs TRBV6-6 and TRBJ1-2, with D maybe TRBD1 (6 bases). The CDR3 is made up of 13 amino acids. V lost 6 bases to trimming and J lost 5 bases, with 13 bases between them. From germline, CDR1 is MNHNY and CDR2 SVGAGI (reference sequence). The DNA of the CDR3 is TGTGCCAGCAGGGAACCAGGGGAATATGGCTACACCTTC. Protein sequence: CASREPGEYGYTF.

This clonotype was counted only a few times. V is TRBV7-8 and J is TRBJ2-2; D ambiguous. CDR1 SGHVS and CDR2 FQNEAQ come from the germline V gene. The CDR3 spans 16 residues. The V end was cut by 1 base, the J end by 6 bases, with 15 bases between. The DNA for the CDR3 is TGTGCCAGCAGCTTAGGAAGTAGGTCCGTAGCCGGGGAGCTGTTTTTT. Its translation is CASSLGSRSVAGELFF.

The chain has TRBV6-2 or TRBV6-3 and TRBJ1-5; D gene uncertain. The CDR3 is 14 amino acids. V lost 8 bases and J 2 bases, leaving 13 bases between the germline ends. The germline gives CDR1 MNHEY, CDR2 SVGEGT. For the CDR3, the DNA is TGTGCCAGCGCCGCTGGTATGGGCAATCAGCCCCAGCATTTT. As protein: CASAAGMGNQPQHF.

This clonotype was counted only a few times. The J gene is TRBJ1-5, the V gene TRBV6-1, with D possibly TRBD1 on 6 matching bases. CDR1 and CDR2 from the germline V gene are MNHNS and SASEGT. The CDR3 loop spans 15 amino acids. V was trimmed by 7 bases and J by 1 base, leaving 14 bases between them. CDR3 protein: CASTTGRWSNQPQHF. The CDR3 nucleotides read TGTGCCAGCACTACAGGGAGGTGGAGCAATCAGCCCCAGCATTTT.

Worth noting for this clonotype: Germline is not matched at one junction end, which may reflect a read error. The chain uses TRBV29-1 and TRBJ2-1; TRBD2 matches at 7 bases. This CDR3 has 17 amino acids. CDR1 is SQVTM and CDR2 is ANQGSEA in the germline V gene. As DNA, the CDR3 is TGCAGCGTTAAGCCTAGACTAGCCGCAACACCACACAATGAGCAGTTATTC. It translates to CSVKPRLAATPHNEQLF.

This clonotype was observed many times. This sequence joins TRBV20-1 and TRBJ2-1, with 9 bases aligning to TRBD1. V lost 3 bases, J lost 7 bases, and 10 bases stayed unmatched. The CDR3 extends over 15 amino acids. The V gene's germline CDR1 is DFQATT and CDR2 SNEGSKA (reference sequence). This CDR3 reads CSASRARGTGNEQFF. The CDR3 DNA sequence: TGCAGTGCTAGTAGGGCAAGGGGGACAGGGAATGAGCAGTTCTTC.

This clonotype was picked up a small number of times. This sequence joins TRBV9 and TRBJ1-4; D possibly corresponds to TRBD1 (5 bases). This CDR3 has 15 residues. Trimming removed 4 bases from V and 6 bases from J, with 16 bases in between. Germline CDR1 SGDLS, CDR2 YYNGEE. CDR3 in amino acids: CASSTLDSADEKLFF. DNA for the CDR3: TGTGCCAGCAGCACCCTCGACAGTGCAGATGAAAAACTGTTTTTT.

The chain uses TRBV5-1 and TRBJ2-1; D tentatively reads TRBD1 or TRBD2 (5 bases each). CDR3 length: 19 amino acids. The germline CDR1 and CDR2 sequences are SGHRS and YFSETQ. The ends were cut back, 0 bases at V and 2 bases at J, with 21 bases in the middle. CDR3 nucleotide sequence: TGCGCCAGCAGCTTGGCCCCGGGGCTCGGCATACAAGCCTACAATGAGCAGTTCTTC. It specifies CASSLAPGLGIQAYNEQFF.

This clonotype was seen a few times. The rearrangement links TRBV6-6 to TRBJ1-2; D is perhaps TRBD1 (5 bases). Trimming stripped 2 bases from V and 6 bases from J, with 10 bases between. The CDR3 loop spans 13 amino acids. The V gene's germline CDR1 is MNHNY and CDR2 SVGAGI (reference sequence). This CDR3 reads CASSYPRGDGYTF. The CDR3 region has the DNA TGTGCCAGCAGTTACCCAAGGGGAGATGGCTACACCTTC.

This clonotype was seen a few times. The J gene is TRBJ1-2, the V gene TRBV7-9; perhaps TRBD1 as D (5 bases). Between the trimmed V and J ends, which lost 8 bases and 4 bases, there was a span of 5 bases. CDR3 length: 10 residues. The germline V gene has CDR1 SEHNR and CDR2 FQNEAQ (reference sequence). CDR3 loop: CASGTYGYTF. The CDR3 nucleotides are TGTGCCAGCGGGACCTATGGCTACACCTTC.

The chain has TRBV7-9 and TRBJ2-1; 10 bases fit TRBD2. The CDR3 sequence is 15 residues long. Germline V gives CDR1 SEHNR, CDR2 FQNEAQ (reference sequence). The V and J ends lost 7 bases and 8 bases, in that order; junction bases with no gene match: 11. The CDR3: CASNLLAGAFDEQFF. CDR3 DNA sequence: TGTGCCAGCAACCTCCTAGCGGGAGCTTTCGATGAGCAGTTCTTC. Looking up the rest from reference TRBV7-9 and TRBJ2-1 gives the full variable domain: DTGVSQNPRHKITKRGQNVTFRCDPISEHNRLYWYRQTLGQGPEFLTYFQNEAQLEKSRLLSDRFSAERPKGSFSTLEIQRTEQGDSAMYLCASNLLAGAFDEQFFGPGTRLTVL.

This sequence joins TRBV5-5 and TRBJ2-2; no firm D call. Germline CDR1 is SGHKS and CDR2 is YYEKEE (reference sequence). The CDR3 length is 15 residues. V was pared by 0 bases and J by 1 base, with 7 bases between. The CDR3 DNA reads as TGTGCCAGCAGCTTGGACCCACAGAACACCGGGGAGCTGTTTTTT. Translated: CASSLDPQNTGELFF.

The gene calls are TRBV7-2 and TRBJ2-5, with TRBD1 matching 7 bases. The assigned J gene may be wrong: the sequence end matches TRBJ2-7 better. The germline CDR1 and CDR2 sequences are SGHTA and FQGNSA. The CDR3 is 15 amino acids. CDR3: CASSTQGDSSYEQYF. The CDR3 coding sequence is TGTGCCAGCAGCACCCAGGGGGACAGCTCCTACGAGCAGTACTTC.

The gene calls are TRBV7-2 and TRBJ2-1; 7 positions match TRBD1. The CDR3 is made up of 15 amino acids. The ends lost 4 bases at V and 9 bases at J; junction bases unmatched: 12. Germline CDR1 and CDR2: SGHTA and FQGNSA. The CDR3 DNA reads as TGTGCCAGCAGCTCCCGGGACAGCGCCGTACCTGAGCAGTTCTTC. The encoded protein is CASSSRDSAVPEQFF.

This clonotype appeared many times. This chain connects TRBV5-1 to TRBJ2-3, with a weak D call TRBD2 (6 bases). Germline V gene lookup returns CDR1 SGHRS and CDR2 YFSETQ. V shed 4 bases and J shed 2 bases, with 11 bases lying between them. There are 14 residues in the CDR3. The CDR3 DNA sequence: TGCGCCAGCAGCCCCGGAGGGGCCACAGATACGCAGTATTTT. Protein: CASSPGGATDTQYF. The full variable domain, its missing parts supplied by reference TRBV5-1 and TRBJ2-3, is KAGVTQTPRYLIKTRGQQVTLSCSPISGHRSVSWYQQTPGQGLQFLFEYFSETQRNKGNFPGRFSGRQFSNSRSEMNVSTLELGDSALYLCASSPGGATDTQYFGPGTRLTVL.

This clonotype was detected a few times. This rearrangement joins TRBV12-3 or TRBV12-4 to TRBJ1-1; possible D gene TRBD1, 5 bases. V was cut by 7 bases and J by 5 bases, with 14 bases left in between. The CDR3 sequence is 13 residues long. This chain's CDR3 is CASIPQGVTEAFF. As DNA, the CDR3 is TGTGCCAGCATCCCCCAGGGTGTAACTGAAGCTTTCTTT.

Concerning this clonotype: One end of the junction is discordant with germline, which a read error may explain. This chain joins TRBV4-1 and TRBJ2-3, with 7 bases identical to TRBD2. Germline lookup yields CDR1 MGHRA and CDR2 YSYEKL. This CDR3 has 18 amino acids. CDR3 loop: CANSQEIRLAGGTDTQYF. In nucleotides, the CDR3 is TGCGCCAACAGCCAAGAAATTCGACTGGCGGGGGGCACAGATACGCAGTATTTT.

This clonotype was counted once. V gene TRBV20-1 combines with J gene TRBJ2-7; D may match TRBD1 or TRBD2 (6 bases each). The CDR3 totals 16 residues. V lost 0 bases and J 7 bases, leaving 22 bases between the germline ends. Germline CDR1 and CDR2: DFQATT and SNEGSKA (reference sequence). The CDR3 DNA is TGCAGTGCTAGAGATTTTAGCAGGAAGGGGGGCAATGAGCAGTACTTC. Protein sequence: CSARDFSRKGGNEQYF.

A few counts support this clonotype. J is TRBJ2-1 and V is TRBV27, with 14 bases identical to TRBD2. Germline CDR1 and CDR2: MNHEY and SMNVEV (reference sequence). Trimming cost V 5 bases and J 15 bases; bases outside gene matches: 12. This CDR3 is built from 15 residues. This chain's CDR3 is CASSQGFGLAGGPFF. CDR3 in DNA: TGTGCCAGCAGTCAGGGGTTTGGACTAGCGGGAGGTCCGTTCTTC.

In this sample, this clonotype turned up many times. The rearrangement links TRBV12-3 or TRBV12-4 to TRBJ1-2, with D perhaps matching TRBD1 (6 bases). The CDR3 contains 14 residues. Trimming took off 6 bases at V and 0 bases at J, with 11 bases between the two ends. This CDR3 is CASSRRGANYGYTF. CDR3 DNA sequence: TGTGCCAGCAGCCGGAGGGGGGCTAACTATGGCTACACCTTC.

The CDR3 loop is CSARAGSEQFF. The CDR3 DNA sequence: TGCAGTGCTAGAGCCGGATCCGAGCAGTTCTTC. The gene calls are TRBV20-1 and TRBJ2-1, with D uncertain. This CDR3 comprises 11 residues. The V gene's germline CDR1 is DFQATT and CDR2 SNEGSKA (reference sequence). Trimming shortened V by 1 base and J by 10 bases, and 8 bases separated the two germline ends.

This clonotype came up a few times. The chain has TRBV28 and TRBJ1-1, with 9 bases aligning to TRBD1. V was clipped by 2 bases and J by 10 bases; unmatched bases: 2. Per the germline V gene, CDR1 is MDHEN and CDR2 is SYDVKM. The CDR3 runs 12 residues. The chain's CDR3 is CASSLADRGAFF. CDR3 sequence (DNA): TGTGCCAGCAGTTTAGCGGACAGGGGAGCTTTCTTT. Full variable domain (remainder filled in from reference TRBV28 and TRBJ1-1): DVKVTQSSRYLVKRTGEKVFLECVQDMDHENMFWYRQDPGLGLRLIYFSYDVKMKEKGDIPEGYSVSREKKERFSLILESASTNQTSMYLCASSLADRGAFFGQGTRLTVV.

This clonotype came up a few times. In DNA, the CDR3 is TGTGCCAGCAGTATTAACCGGGACAGGTTTTCCTACGAGCAGTACTTC. Translation gives CASSINRDRFSYEQYF. V and J are TRBV27 and TRBJ2-7; the match to TRBD1 covers 8 bases. Trimming removed 5 bases from V and 1 base from J; junction bases left unmatched: 10. The length of the CDR3 is 16 residues. In germline, CDR1 is MNHEY, CDR2 SMNVEV (reference sequence).